This paragraph reports one T cell receptor beta chain. Its antigen is still unknown. These data are taken from a study of cytomegalovirus exposure and HLA in healthy donors. PCR used 60 Vbeta primers and 13 Jbeta primers. Measured with immunoSEQ multiplex PCR; TCRdb has only the in-frame clones, and not every one. The top ten clones hold about 9.6% of a sample with 60,000 to 70,000 clones, about three quarters of them seen once. This CDR3 comprises 13 residues. V lost 8 bases, J lost 5 bases, and 15 bases lay in between. In germline, CDR1 is MDHEN, CDR2 SYDVKM. Findings and limits, study-wide: As immune exposure information, only CMV serostatus was available.

Material for sequencing was PBMCs. V is TRBV28 and J is TRBJ2-5; D perhaps matches TRBD1 (5 bases). This clonotype originated in a man aged 35 to 55 in good health and CMV-seronegative. This chain's CDR3 is CASGHPRKETQYF. The CDR3, as DNA: TGTGCCAGCGGACACCCTCGAAAGGAGACCCAGTACTTC.